This TCR beta chain was captured in a study of blood T cell repertoires in COVID-19. Study-level information: Collection of acute and convalescent COVID-19 samples took place in the United States, Italy and Spain. The cDNA or gDNA used as material had been derived from T cells, B-cell-depleted T cells, or PBMCs.

In the authors' workflow: Reference gene primer amplification gave nucleated cell count estimates. Sequenced by immunoSEQ multiplex PCR; TCRdb stores in-frame clones only, minus some. The V and J calls and the clone size are those of that table, but D and trimming were determined from the DNA. The table has over 130,000 clones, roughly four fifths seen once; the top ten hold roughly 9%. CDR1 is SGHRS, CDR2 YFSETQ, per germline. This CDR3 contains 16 residues. Trimming stripped 2 bases from V and 5 bases from J, with 19 bases between. The sample taken for sequencing was peripheral blood. The sequence was obtained from a woman between 45 and 65 years old with active or convalescent COVID-19. J is TRBJ2-5 and V is TRBV5-1, with D maybe TRBD2 (5 bases). The CDR3 DNA reads as TGCGCCAGCAGCTTAGGCGGCCGAAACACGGGGGAGACCCAGTACTTC. This translates into CASSLGGRNTGETQYF.